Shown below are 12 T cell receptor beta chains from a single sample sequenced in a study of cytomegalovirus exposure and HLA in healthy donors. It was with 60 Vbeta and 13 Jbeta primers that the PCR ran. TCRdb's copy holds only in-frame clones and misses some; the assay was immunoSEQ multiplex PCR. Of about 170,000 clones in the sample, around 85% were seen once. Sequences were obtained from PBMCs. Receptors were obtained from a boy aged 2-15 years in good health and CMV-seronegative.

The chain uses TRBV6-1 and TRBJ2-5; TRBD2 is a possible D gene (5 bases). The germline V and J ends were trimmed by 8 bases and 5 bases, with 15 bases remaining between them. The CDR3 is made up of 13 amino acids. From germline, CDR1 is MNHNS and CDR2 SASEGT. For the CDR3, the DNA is TGTGCCAGCGGGAGACGGGGTGGGGAGACCCAGTACTTC. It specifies CASGRRGGETQYF.

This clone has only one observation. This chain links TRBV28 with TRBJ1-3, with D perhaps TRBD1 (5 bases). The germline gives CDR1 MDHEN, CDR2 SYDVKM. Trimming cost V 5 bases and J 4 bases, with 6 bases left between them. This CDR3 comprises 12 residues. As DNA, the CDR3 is TGTGCCAGCAGTAACAGGGGAAACACCATATATTTT. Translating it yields CASSNRGNTIYF.

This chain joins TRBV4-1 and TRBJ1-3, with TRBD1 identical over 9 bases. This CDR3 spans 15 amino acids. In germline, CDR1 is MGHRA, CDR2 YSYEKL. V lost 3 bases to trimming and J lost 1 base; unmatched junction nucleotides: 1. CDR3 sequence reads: CASSQGTGSGNTIYF. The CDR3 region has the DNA TGCGCCAGCAGCCAGGGGACAGGGTCTGGAAACACCATATATTTT.

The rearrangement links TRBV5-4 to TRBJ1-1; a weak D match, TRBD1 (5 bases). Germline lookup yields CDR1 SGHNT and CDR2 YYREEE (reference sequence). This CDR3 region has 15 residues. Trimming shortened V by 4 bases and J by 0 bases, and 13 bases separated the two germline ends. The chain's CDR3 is CASSPSTEVNTEAFF. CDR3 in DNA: TGTGCCAGCAGCCCATCGACAGAAGTGAACACTGAAGCTTTCTTT.

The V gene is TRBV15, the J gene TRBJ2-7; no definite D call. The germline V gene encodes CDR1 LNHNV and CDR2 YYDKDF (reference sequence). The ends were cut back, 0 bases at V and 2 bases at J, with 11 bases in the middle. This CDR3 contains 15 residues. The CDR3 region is CATSRDRITAYEQYF. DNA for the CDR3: TGTGCCACCAGCAGAGACAGGATCACAGCCTACGAGCAGTACTTC.

The CDR3 sequence is CASSLPGQGLYEQYF. In nucleotides, the CDR3 is TGCGCCAGCAGCTTGCCGGGACAGGGCCTTTACGAGCAGTACTTC. The chain has TRBV5-1 and TRBJ2-5; 9 bases match TRBD1. The end of the DNA is better explained by TRBJ2-7, so the J call may be wrong. CDR1 is SGHRS and CDR2 is YFSETQ in the germline V gene. The CDR3 contains 15 residues.

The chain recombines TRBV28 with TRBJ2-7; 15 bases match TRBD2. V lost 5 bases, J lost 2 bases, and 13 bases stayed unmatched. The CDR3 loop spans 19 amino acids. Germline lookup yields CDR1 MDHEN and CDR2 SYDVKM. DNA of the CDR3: TGTGCCAGCAGTCCCACAGGACTAGCGGGAGGGAACCGAGCCTACGAGCAGTACTTC. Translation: CASSPTGLAGGNRAYEQYF.

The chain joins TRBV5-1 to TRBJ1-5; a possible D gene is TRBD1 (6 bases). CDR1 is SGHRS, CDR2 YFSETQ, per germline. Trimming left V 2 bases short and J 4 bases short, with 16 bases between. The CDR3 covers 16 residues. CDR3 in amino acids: CASSFRGVRPNQPQHF. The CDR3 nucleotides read TGCGCCAGCAGCTTCAGGGGAGTCAGGCCTAATCAGCCCCAGCATTTT.

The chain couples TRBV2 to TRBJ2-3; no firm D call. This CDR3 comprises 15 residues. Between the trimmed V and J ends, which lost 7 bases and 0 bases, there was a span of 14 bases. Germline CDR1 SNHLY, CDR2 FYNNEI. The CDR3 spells CASIRRPESTDTQYF. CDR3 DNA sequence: TGTGCCAGCATAAGGCGGCCTGAGAGCACAGATACGCAGTATTTT.

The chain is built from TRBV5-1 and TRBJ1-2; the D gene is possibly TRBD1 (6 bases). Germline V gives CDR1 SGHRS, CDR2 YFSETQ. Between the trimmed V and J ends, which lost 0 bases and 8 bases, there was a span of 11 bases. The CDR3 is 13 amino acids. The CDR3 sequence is CASSLEGVRGYTF. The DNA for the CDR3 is TGCGCCAGCAGCTTGGAGGGGGTACGAGGCTACACCTTC.

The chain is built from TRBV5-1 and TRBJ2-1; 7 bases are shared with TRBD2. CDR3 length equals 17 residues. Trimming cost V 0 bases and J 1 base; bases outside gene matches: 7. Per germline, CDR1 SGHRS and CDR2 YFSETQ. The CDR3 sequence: CASSLVAGEGSYNEQFF. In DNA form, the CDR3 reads TGCGCCAGCAGCTTGGTCGCGGGAGAGGGGTCCTACAATGAGCAGTTCTTC.

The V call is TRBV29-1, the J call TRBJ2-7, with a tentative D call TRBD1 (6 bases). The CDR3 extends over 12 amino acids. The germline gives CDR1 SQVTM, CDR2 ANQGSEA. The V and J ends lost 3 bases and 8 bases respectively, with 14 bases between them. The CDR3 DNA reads TGCAGCGTTGAGCTTCTCAGGGGAAAGCAGTACTTC. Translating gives CSVELLRGKQYF.